Sequencing of this T cell receptor beta chain was carried out in a study of cytomegalovirus exposure and HLA in healthy donors. 60 Vbeta and 13 Jbeta primers were used in PCR. Libraries were prepared by immunoSEQ multiplex PCR; TCRdb keeps only in-frame clonotypes and omits some of them. In total, the table holds approximately 82,000 clones. The V end lost 5 bases, the J end lost 6 bases, and 14 bases lay between the germline ends. Germline CDR1 and CDR2: SGHTA and FQGTGA. The CDR3 runs 13 residues. The chain combines TRBV7-3 with TRBJ2-7; TRBD1 is a possible D gene (6 bases). The sample comprised PBMCs. The sequence was collected from a woman in her sixties in good health and CMV-seronegative. The DNA for the CDR3 is TGTGCCAGCAGCGAAATAACAGGGACCGAGCAGTACTTC. This sequence encodes CASSEITGTEQYF.